Described below is a single T cell receptor (beta chain) sequence and its context. The sample originates from a study of T cell clonotyping in hematopoietic cell transplantation. This CDR3 contains 15 residues. V dropped 4 bases and J dropped 1 base, with 12 bases sitting between them. The germline CDR1 and CDR2 sequences are LGHNA and YSLEER. Sequencing used immunoSEQ multiplex PCR; TCRdb keeps in-frame clones, though not all of them. The data hold fewer than 5,000 clones, with less than 95% observed a single time. This sequence originates from a man aged 35 to 55 in good health. Some clones in this sample may be carry-over from other donors' samples. V is TRBV4-3 and J is TRBJ2-3, with D perhaps matching TRBD1 or TRBD2 (5 bases each). The specimen sequenced was peripheral blood mononuclear cells. CDR3 sequence (DNA): TGCGCCAGCAGCCCCCAGGGCGGGCGCACAGATACGCAGTATTTT. Translation: CASSPQGGRTDTQYF.